This T cell receptor (beta chain) was observed in a study of blood T cell repertoires in COVID-19 (dated by TCRdb to about 2020). A note on the overall study: Collaborator samples came from the United States, Italy and Spain and covered acute and convalescent phases of COVID-19. Sample metadata almost always included a de-identified subject ID, COVID-19 status, age in years and sex. Subjects who had been exposed to COVID-19, were actively infected with it, or had recovered from it provided the deeply sampled blood TCRbeta repertoires that made up the dataset. The material from the prospective study consisted of cDNA or gDNA derived from T cells, B-cell-depleted T cells, or PBMCs. HLA class I and class II types, where available, came from metadata supplied by the sample provider rather than from assay-based typing. The repertoires were released in a freely available public database intended as a resource for research on the immune response to SARS-CoV-2. The samples were drawn from two sources: the first 160 participants of the ongoing ImmuneRACE study, and approximately 1,300 subjects contributed by 6 global collaborators.

Enrolling through a virtual design, the prospective study's participants ranged in age from about 18 to 89 years and lived across about two dozen United States geographic areas. In the prospective study, participants were assigned to cohorts based on the clinical history participants reported in a screening survey and a study questionnaire. In the prospective study, whole blood, serum and a nasopharyngeal or oropharyngeal swab were collected from each participant by mobile phlebotomists. Additional blood draws and questionnaires over an approximately 2-month period could optionally be provided by prospective study participants. Blood samples from the prospective study were shipped frozen or at room temperature prior to DNA extraction. Broader findings and caveats from the paper: The amount of clinical and demographic metadata varied by source and participant and was provided uncurated.

Concerning this clone: Its antigen is not yet known. The record has no base qualities; no much larger clone is one base away.

V ends up 6 bases short and J 6 bases short, with an unmatched junction base count of 12. The germline V gene (reference sequence) yields LNHDA for CDR1 and SQIVND for CDR2. The cysteine opens and the phenylalanine closes a CDR3 of 15 amino acids. Solely the CDR3 DNA is kept, with 45 bases framed from the first base. TCRbeta CDR3 regions were amplified from genomic DNA by means of the immunoSEQ Assay, a bias-controlled multiplex PCR. Per the authors' processing: Within the assay, amplification of reference gene primers was used to estimate how many nucleated cells each sample contained. To quantify the absolute abundance of each unique TCRbeta CDR3 rearrangement, sequence reads were collapsed and filtered. For each sample, productive Simpson clonality was calculated as the square root of Simpson's diversity index across productive rearrangements. The table comes from immuneACCESS by way of TCRdb, which keeps in-frame sequences with V and J called. Part of the clones is missing from these tables; in studies checked, under half for an unresolved V gene and the rest for unknown reasons. V and J calls and clone size are given by that table; D and trimming were obtained from the DNA. The sample table shows 200,000 to 250,000 clones, and approximately 80% are seen once. The biggest ten clones account for about 4.5% of the sample.

Sample: PBMCs or T cells enriched from blood (not recorded which). This clonotype was obtained from a young man with acute COVID-19. The chain links TRBV19 with TRBJ2-7, and 9 junctional nucleotides match TRBD1. The sequenced DNA: TGTGCCAGTAGCAAGATCCGGGACAGGGTTTCCGAGCAGTACTTC. Translation gives CASSKIRDRVSEQYF.